The T cell receptor beta chain described here comes from a study of OX40 agonist ivuxolimab in advanced cancers. Regarding the research as a whole: The costimulatory receptor OX40 (CD134) was targeted by ivuxolimab, a fully human IgG2 agonistic monoclonal antibody. Of the approximately 50 dose-escalation patients, hepatocellular carcinoma was present in about 20, melanoma in around 15, renal cell carcinoma in 9 and head and neck cancer in 9. The purpose of peripheral TCRbeta sequencing was to test whether ivuxolimab changed TCR sequence diversity and led to clonal T-cell expansion. Intravenous ivuxolimab was administered to patients every 2 weeks at six dose levels: 0.01, 0.1, 0.3, 1.5, 3 and 10 mg/kg. Partial responses occurred in three dose-escalation patients: two with cutaneous melanoma and one with hepatocellular carcinoma. The paper describes the monotherapy dose-escalation part (N ≈ 50 patients) of the phase I trial of ivuxolimab. A male proportion of almost 85% and a mean age of approximately 60 years, ranging from roughly 20 to 80, were recorded for the dose-escalation cohort. Patients were allowed to have had prior anti-PD-1, anti-PD-L1 or anti-CTLA-4 therapy, and 40% of the dose-escalation patients had been treated with checkpoint inhibitors. The study at large found these results: The antigen specificity of the clonally expanded peripheral T cells was not determined. Clonal expansion of both CD4+ and CD8+ blood T cells was observed from baseline to week 6 at doses 0.1 to 3.0 mg/kg. Low levels of normalized T-cell clonal expansion were also seen in some nonresponding patients. Partial responders in the 0.1-3.0 mg/kg groups had among the lowest normalized peripheral clonal expansion, especially among CD8+ T cells. After ivuxolimab, expanded clones were on average more numerous among CD8+ T cells than among CD4+ T cells.

Genomic DNA was extracted from sorted cells for sequencing of the TCRbeta CDR3 region. TCRbeta CDR3 regions were sequenced using the immunoSEQ Assay. Imported from immuneACCESS, the table was reduced by TCRdb to in-frame sequences with V and J called. These copies leave out some clones; in studies compared against another copy, an unresolved V gene accounts for under half, and the cause of the remainder is not known. This sample comprises 42,000 or so clones, 89% of them detected only once. The ten largest clones represent under 0.7% of the sample. The trial excluded patients who had a history of autoimmune disease or were on systemic immunosuppression. In every dose cohort, peripheral blood was drawn for TCR sequencing at baseline, cycle 4 day 1, and cycle 7 day 1. The samples were taken from a phase I, first-in-human, multicenter, open-label dose-escalation trial of ivuxolimab. The trial enrolled adults with locally advanced or metastatic head and neck squamous cell, hepatocellular, melanoma or renal cell carcinoma. Before TCR sequencing, CD4+ and CD8+ T cells were separately sorted from peripheral blood.

The cysteine opens and the phenylalanine closes a CDR3 of 12 amino acids. Here the CDR3 DNA is all that survives: 36 bases in frame from base 1. CDR1 and CDR2 are read off the germline V gene as SNHLY and FYNNEI. V drops 8 bases and J drops 7 bases, leaving 14 bases in between. Worth noting for this clone: Which antigen it targets is not known. There are no base qualities to consult, and no much larger clone falls within one base.

This clonotype originated in an adult with an advanced solid tumor such as melanoma, head and neck, liver or kidney cancer. The source was CD4+ or CD8+ T cells sorted from blood, collected in a trial of the OX40 agonist ivuxolimab. The receptor chain draws on TRBV2 and TRBJ1-2; the D gene cannot be named for sure. The base sequence is TGTGCCAGCCTGGGAACATCGGCTGGCTACACCTTC. This is translated as CASLGTSAGYTF.